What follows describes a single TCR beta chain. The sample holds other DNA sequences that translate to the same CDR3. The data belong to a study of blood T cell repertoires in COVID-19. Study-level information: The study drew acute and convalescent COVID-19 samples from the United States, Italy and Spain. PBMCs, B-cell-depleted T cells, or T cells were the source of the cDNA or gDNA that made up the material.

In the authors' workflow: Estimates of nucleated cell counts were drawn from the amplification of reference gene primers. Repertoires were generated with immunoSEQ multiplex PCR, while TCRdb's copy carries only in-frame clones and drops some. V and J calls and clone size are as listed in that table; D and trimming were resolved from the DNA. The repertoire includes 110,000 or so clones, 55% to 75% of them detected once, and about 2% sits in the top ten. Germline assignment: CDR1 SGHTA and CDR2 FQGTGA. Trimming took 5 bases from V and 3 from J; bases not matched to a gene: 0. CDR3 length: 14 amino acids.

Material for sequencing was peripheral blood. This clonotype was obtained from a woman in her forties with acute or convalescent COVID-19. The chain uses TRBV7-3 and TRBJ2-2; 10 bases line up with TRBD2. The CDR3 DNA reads TGTGCCAGCAGCCTAGCGGGGGACACCGGGGAGCTGTTTTTT. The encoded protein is CASSLAGDTGELFF.